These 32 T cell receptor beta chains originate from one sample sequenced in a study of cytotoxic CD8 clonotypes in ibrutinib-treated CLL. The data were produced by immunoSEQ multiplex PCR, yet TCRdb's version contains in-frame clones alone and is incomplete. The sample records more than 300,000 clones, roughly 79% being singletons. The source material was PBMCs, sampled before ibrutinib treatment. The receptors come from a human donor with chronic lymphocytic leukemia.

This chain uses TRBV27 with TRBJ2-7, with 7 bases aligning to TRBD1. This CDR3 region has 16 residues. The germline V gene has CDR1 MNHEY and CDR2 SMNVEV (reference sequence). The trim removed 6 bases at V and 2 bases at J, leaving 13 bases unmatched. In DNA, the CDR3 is TGTGCCAGCAGAAACCCGGGACAGAAAATGCCCTACGAGCAGTACTTC. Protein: CASRNPGQKMPYEQYF.

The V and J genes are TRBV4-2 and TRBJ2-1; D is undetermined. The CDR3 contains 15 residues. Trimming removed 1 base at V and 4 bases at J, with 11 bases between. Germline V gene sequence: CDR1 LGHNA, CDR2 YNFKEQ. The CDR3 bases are TGTGCCAGCAGCCAAGTGGTGGCTACTTACAATGAGCAGTTCTTC. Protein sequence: CASSQVVATYNEQFF.

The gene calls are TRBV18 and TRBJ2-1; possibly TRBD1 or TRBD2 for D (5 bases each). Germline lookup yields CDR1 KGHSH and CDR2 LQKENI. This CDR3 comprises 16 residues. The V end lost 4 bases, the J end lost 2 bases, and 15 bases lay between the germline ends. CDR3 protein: CASSQGRTLTYNEQFF. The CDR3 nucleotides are TGTGCCAGCTCACAGGGACGGACACTTACCTACAATGAGCAGTTCTTC.

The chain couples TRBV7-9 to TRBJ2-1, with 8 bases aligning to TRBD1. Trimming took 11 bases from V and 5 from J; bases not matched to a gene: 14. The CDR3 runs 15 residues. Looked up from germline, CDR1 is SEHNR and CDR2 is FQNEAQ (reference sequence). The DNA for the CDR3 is TGTGCCGGCACCCTCAGGTACAGGGGGAACAATGAGCAGTTCTTC. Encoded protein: CAGTLRYRGNNEQFF.

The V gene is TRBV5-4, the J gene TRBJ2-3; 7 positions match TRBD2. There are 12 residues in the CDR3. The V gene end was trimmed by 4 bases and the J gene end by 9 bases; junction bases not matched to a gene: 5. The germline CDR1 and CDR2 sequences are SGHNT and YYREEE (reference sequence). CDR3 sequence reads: CASSRGSRTQYF. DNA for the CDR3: TGTGCCAGCAGCCGCGGGAGTAGGACGCAGTATTTT.

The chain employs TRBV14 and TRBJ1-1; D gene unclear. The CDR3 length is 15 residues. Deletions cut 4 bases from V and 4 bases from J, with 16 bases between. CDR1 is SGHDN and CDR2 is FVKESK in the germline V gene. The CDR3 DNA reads TGTGCCAGCAGCCTTAGGTGGCAGTCGGGCACTGAAGCTTTCTTT. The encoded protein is CASSLRWQSGTEAFF.

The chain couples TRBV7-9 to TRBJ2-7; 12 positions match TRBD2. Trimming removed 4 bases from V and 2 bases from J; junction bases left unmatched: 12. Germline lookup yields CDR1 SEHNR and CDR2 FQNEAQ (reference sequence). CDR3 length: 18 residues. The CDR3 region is CASSSRTSGKRNTYEQYF. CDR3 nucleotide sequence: TGTGCCAGCAGCTCCCGGACTAGCGGGAAACGAAACACCTACGAGCAGTACTTC.

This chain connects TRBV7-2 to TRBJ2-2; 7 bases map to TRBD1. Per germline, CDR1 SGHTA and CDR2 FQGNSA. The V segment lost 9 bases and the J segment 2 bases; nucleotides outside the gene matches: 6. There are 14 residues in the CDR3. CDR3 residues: CASSGQTNTGELFF. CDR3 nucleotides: TGTGCCAGTTCGGGACAGACTAACACCGGGGAGCTGTTTTTT. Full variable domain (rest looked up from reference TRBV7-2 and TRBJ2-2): GAGVSQSPSNKVTEKGKDVELRCDPISGHTALYWYRQSLGQGLEFLIYFQGNSAPDKSGLPSDRFSAERTGGSVSTLTIQRTQQEDSAVYLCASSGQTNTGELFFGEGSRLTVL.

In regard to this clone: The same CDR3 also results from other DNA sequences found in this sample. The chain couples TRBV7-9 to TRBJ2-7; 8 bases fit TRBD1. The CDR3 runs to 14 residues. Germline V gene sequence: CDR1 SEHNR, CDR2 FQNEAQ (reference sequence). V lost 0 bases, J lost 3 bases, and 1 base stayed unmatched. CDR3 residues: CASSLAGQGYEQYF. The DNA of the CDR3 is TGTGCCAGCAGCTTAGCCGGACAGGGCTACGAGCAGTACTTC.

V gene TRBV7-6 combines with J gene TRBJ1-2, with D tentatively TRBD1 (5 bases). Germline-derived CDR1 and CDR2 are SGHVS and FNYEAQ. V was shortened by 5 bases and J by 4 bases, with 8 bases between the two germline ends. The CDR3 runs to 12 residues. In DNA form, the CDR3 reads TGTGCCAGCAGCAGAGACAGCTATGGCTACACCTTC. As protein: CASSRDSYGYTF.

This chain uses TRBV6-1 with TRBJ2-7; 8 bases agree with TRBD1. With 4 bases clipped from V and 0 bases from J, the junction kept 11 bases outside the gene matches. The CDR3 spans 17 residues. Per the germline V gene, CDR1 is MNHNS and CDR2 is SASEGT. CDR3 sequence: CASSAFNTGGFSYEQYF. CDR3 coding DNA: TGTGCCAGCAGTGCTTTTAATACAGGGGGATTCTCCTACGAGCAGTACTTC.

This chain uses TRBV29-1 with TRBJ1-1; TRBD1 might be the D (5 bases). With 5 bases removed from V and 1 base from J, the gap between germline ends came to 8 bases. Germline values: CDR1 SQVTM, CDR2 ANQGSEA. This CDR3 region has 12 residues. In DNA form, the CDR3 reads TGCAGCGTTCGGGGGGGGAACACTGAAGCTTTCTTT. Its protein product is CSVRGGNTEAFF.

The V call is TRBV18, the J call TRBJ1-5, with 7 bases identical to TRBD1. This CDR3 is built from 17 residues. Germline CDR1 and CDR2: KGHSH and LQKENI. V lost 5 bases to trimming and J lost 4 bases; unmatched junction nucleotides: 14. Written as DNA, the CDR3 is TGTGCCAGCTCATCAAAAACAGGGGAACCCCTTAATCAGCCCCAGCATTTT. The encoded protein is CASSSKTGEPLNQPQHF.

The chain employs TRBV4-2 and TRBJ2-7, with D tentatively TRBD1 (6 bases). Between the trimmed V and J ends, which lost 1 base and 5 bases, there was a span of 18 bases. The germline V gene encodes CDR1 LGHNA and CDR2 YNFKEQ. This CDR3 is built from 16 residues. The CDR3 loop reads CASSQGPLEGVNEQYF. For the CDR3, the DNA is TGTGCCAGCAGCCAAGGCCCACTCGAGGGGGTTAACGAGCAGTACTTC.

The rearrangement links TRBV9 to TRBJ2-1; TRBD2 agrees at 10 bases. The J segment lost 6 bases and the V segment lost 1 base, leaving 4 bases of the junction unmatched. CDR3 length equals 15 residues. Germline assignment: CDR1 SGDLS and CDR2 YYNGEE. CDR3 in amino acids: CASSVNSGRLNEQFF. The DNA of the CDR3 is TGTGCCAGCAGCGTAAATAGCGGGAGGCTCAATGAGCAGTTCTTC. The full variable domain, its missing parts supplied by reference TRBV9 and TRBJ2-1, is DSGVTQTPKHLITATGQRVTLRCSPRSGDLSVYWYQQSLDQGLQFLIQYYNGEERAKGNILERFSAQQFPDLHSELNLSSLELGDSALYFCASSVNSGRLNEQFFGPGTRLTVL.

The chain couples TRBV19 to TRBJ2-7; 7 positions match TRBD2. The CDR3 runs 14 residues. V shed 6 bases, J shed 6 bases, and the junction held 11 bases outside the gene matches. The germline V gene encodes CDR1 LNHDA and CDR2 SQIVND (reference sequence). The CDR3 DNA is TGTGCCAGTAGGAGTAGCGGGCTCAGTCGCGAGCAGTACTTC. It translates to CASRSSGLSREQYF.

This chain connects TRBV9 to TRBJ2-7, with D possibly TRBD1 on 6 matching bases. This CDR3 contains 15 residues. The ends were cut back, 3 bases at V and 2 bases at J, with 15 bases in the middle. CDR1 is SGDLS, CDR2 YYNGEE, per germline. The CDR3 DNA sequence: TGTGCCAGCAGCGCCGCGACAGGATACACCTACGAGCAGTACTTC. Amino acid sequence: CASSAATGYTYEQYF.

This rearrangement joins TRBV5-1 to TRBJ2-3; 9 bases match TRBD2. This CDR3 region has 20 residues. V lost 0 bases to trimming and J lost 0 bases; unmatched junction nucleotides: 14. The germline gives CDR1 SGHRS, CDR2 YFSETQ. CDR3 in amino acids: CASSLVGLAGSLASTDTQYF. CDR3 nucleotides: TGCGCCAGCAGCTTGGTGGGGCTAGCGGGATCGCTGGCTAGCACAGATACGCAGTATTTT.

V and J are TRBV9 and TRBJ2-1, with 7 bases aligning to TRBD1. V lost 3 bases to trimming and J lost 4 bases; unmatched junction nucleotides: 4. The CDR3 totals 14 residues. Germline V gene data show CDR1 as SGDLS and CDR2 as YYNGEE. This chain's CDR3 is CASSAGTAYNEQFF. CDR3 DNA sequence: TGTGCCAGCAGCGCCGGGACAGCTTACAATGAGCAGTTCTTC.

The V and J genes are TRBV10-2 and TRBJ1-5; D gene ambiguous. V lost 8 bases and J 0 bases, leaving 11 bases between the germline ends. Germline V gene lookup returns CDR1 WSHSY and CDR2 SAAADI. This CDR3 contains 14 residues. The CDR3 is CASLAEYSNQPQHF. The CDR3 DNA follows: TGCGCCAGCTTGGCGGAATATAGCAATCAGCCCCAGCATTTT.

CDR3 protein: CASSSGLARWYEQYF. DNA of the CDR3: TGTGCCAGTAGTTCTGGACTAGCGCGTTGGTACGAGCAGTACTTC. V gene TRBV19 combines with J gene TRBJ2-7; 9 positions agree with TRBD2. CDR3 length: 15 amino acids. With 5 bases clipped from V and 4 bases from J, the junction kept 9 bases outside the gene matches. Germline CDR1 reads LNHDA; CDR2 reads SQIVND (reference sequence).

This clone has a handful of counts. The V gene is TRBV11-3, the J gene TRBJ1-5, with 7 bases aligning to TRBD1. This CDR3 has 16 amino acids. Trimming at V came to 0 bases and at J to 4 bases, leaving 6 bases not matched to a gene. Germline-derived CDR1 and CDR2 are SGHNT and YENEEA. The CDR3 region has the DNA TGTGCCAGCAGCTTAGATCTGACAGGGTGGAATCAGCCCCAGCATTTT. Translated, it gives CASSLDLTGWNQPQHF.

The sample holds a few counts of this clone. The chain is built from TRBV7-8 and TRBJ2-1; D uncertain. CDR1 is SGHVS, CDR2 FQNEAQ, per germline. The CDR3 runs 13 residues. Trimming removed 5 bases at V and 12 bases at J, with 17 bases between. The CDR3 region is CASSLTGQARQFF. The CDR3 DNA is TGTGCCAGCAGCCTGACTGGGCAAGCGCGGCAGTTCTTC.

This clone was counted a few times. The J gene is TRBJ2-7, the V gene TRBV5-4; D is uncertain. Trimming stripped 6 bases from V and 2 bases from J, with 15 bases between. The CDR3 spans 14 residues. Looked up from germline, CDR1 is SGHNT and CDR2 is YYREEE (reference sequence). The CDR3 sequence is CASTYDLNAYEQYF. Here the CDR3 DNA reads TGTGCCAGCACCTACGACTTGAACGCCTACGAGCAGTACTTC.

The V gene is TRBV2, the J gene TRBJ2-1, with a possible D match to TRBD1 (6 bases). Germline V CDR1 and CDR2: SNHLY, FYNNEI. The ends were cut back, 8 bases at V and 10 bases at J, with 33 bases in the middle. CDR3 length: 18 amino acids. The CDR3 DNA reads TGTGCCAGCGACCCAGGAGTACCTGGACGTATCGCGAGGGGGGAGCAGTTCTTC. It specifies CASDPGVPGRIARGEQFF.

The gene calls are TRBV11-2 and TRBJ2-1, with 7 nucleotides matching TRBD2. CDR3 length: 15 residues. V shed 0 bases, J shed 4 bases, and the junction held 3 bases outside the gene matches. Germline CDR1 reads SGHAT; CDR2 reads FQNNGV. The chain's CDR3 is CASSLDGRLYNEQFF. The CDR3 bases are TGTGCCAGCAGCTTAGACGGGAGGCTGTACAATGAGCAGTTCTTC. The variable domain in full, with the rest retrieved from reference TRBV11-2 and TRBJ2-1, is EAGVAQSPRYKIIEKRQSVAFWCNPISGHATLYWYQQILGQGPKLLIQFQNNGVVDDSQLPKDRFSAERLKGVDSTLKIQPAKLEDSAVYLCASSLDGRLYNEQFFGPGTRLTVL.

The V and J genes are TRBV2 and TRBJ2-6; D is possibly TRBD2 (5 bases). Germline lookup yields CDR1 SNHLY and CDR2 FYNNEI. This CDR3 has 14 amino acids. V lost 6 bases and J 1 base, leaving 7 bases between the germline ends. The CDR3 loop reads CASRRASGANVLTF. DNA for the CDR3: TGTGCCAGCAGGAGGGCATCTGGGGCCAACGTCCTGACTTTC.

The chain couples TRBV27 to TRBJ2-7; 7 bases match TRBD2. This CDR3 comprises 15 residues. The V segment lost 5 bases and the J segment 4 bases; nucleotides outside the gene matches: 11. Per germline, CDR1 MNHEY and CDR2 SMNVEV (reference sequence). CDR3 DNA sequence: TGTGCCAGCAGTGATCGCGGGAGAGTCCATTACGAGCAGTACTTC. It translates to CASSDRGRVHYEQYF.

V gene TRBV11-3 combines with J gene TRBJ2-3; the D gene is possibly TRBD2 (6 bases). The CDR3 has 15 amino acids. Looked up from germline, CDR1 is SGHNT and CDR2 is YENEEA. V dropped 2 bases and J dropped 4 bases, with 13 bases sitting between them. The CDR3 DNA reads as TGTGCCAGCAGCTTATATCCGGGAGCGGCAGATACGCAGTATTTT. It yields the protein CASSLYPGAADTQYF.

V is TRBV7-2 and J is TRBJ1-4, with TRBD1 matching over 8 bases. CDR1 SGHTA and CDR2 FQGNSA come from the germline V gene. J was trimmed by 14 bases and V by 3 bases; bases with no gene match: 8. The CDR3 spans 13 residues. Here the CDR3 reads CASSFNRGERLFF. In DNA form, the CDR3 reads TGTGCCAGCAGCTTTAACAGGGGGGAGCGCCTGTTTTTT. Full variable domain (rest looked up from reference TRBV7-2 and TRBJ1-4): GAGVSQSPSNKVTEKGKDVELRCDPISGHTALYWYRQSLGQGLEFLIYFQGNSAPDKSGLPSDRFSAERTGGSVSTLTIQRTQQEDSAVYLCASSFNRGERLFFGSGTQLSVL.

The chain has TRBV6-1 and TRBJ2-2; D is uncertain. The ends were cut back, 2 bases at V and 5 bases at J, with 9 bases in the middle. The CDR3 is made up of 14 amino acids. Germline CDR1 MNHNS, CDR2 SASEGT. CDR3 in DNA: TGTGCCAGCAGTGAATCTGGCAGAACCGGGGAGCTGTTTTTT. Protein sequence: CASSESGRTGELFF.

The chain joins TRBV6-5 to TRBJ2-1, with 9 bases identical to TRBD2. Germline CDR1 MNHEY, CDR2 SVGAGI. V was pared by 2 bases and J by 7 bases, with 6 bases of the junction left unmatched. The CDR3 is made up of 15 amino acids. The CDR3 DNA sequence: TGTGCCAGCAGTTACCATAGCGGGAGACAAAATGAGCAGTTCTTC. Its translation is CASSYHSGRQNEQFF.